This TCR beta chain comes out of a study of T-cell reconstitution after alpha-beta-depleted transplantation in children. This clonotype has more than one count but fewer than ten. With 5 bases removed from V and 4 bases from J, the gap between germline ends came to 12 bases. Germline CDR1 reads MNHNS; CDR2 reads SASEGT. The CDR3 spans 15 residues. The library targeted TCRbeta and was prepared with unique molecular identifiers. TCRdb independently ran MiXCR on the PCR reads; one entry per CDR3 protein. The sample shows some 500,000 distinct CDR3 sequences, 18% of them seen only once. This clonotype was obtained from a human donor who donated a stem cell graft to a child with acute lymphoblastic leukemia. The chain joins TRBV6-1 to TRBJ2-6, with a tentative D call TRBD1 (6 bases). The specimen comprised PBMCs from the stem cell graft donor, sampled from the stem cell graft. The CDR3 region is CASSILGAGANVLTF. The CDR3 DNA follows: TGTGCCAGCAGTATATTGGGGGCCGGGGCCAACGTCCTGACTTTC.